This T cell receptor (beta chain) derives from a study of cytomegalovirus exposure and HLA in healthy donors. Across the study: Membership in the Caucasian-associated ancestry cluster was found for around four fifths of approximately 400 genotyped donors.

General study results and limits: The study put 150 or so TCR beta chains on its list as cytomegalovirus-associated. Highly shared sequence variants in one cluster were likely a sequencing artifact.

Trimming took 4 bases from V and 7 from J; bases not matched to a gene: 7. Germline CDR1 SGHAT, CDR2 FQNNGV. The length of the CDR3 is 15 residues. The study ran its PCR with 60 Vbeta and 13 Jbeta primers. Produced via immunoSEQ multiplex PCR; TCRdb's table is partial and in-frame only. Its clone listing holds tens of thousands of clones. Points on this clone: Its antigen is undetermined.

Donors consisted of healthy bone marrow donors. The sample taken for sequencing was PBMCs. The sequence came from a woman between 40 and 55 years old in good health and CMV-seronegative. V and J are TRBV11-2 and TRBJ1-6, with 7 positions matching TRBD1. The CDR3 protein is CASSYPDRLNSPLHF. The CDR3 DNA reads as TGTGCCAGCAGCTACCCGGACAGGTTAAATTCACCCCTCCACTTT. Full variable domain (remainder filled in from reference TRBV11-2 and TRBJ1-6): EAGVAQSPRYKIIEKRQSVAFWCNPISGHATLYWYQQILGQGPKLLIQFQNNGVVDDSQLPKDRFSAERLKGVDSTLKIQPAKLEDSAVYLCASSYPDRLNSPLHFGNGTRLTVT.